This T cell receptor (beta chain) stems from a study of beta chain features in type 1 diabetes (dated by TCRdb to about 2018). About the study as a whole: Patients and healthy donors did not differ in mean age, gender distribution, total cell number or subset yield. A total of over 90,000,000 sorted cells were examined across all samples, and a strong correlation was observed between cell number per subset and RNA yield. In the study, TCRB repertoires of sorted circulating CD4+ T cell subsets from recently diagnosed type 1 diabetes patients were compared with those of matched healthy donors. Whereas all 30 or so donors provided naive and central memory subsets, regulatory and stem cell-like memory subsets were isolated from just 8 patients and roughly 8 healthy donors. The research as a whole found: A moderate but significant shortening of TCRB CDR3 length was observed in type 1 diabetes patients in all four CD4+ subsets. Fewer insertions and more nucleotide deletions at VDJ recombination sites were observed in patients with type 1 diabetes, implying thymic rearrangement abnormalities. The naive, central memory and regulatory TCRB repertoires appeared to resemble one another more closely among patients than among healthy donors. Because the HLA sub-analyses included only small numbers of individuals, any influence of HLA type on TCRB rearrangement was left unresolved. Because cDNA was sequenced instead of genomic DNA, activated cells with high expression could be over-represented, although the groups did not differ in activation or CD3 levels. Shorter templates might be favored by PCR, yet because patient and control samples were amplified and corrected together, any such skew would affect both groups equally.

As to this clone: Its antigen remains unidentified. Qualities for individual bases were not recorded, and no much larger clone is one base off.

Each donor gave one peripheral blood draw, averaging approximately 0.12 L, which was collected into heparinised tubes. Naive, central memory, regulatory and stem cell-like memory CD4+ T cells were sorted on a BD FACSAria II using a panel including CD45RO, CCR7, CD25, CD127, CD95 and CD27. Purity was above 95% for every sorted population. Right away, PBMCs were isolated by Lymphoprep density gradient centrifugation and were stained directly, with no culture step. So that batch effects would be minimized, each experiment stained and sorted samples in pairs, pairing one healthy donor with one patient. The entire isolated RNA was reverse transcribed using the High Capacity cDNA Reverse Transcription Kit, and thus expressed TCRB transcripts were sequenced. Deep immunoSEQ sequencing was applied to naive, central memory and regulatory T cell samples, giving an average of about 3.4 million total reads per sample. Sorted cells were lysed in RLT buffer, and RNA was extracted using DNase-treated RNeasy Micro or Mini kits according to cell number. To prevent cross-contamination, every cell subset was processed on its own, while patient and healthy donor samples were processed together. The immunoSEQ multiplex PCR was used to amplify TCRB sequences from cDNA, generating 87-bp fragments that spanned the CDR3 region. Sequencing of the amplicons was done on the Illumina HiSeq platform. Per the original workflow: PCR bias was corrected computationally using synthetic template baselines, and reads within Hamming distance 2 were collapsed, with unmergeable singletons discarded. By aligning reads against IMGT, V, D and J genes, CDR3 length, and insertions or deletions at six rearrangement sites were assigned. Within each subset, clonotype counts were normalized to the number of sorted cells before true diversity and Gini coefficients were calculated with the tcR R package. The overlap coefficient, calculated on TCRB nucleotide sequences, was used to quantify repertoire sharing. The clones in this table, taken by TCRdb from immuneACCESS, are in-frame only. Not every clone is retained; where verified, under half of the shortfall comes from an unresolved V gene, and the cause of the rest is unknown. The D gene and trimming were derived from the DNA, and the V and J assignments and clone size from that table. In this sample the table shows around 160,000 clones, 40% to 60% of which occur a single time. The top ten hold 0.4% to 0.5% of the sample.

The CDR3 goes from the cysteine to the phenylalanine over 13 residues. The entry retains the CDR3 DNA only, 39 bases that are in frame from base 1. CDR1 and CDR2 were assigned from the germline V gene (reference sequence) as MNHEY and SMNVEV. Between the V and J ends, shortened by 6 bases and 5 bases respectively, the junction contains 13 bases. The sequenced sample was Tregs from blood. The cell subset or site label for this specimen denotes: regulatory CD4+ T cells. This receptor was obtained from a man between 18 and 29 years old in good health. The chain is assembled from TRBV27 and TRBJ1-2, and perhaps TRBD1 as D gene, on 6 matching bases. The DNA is TGTGCCAGCAGGCAGACAGGCGGGTATGGCTACACCTTC. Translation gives CASRQTGGYGYTF.